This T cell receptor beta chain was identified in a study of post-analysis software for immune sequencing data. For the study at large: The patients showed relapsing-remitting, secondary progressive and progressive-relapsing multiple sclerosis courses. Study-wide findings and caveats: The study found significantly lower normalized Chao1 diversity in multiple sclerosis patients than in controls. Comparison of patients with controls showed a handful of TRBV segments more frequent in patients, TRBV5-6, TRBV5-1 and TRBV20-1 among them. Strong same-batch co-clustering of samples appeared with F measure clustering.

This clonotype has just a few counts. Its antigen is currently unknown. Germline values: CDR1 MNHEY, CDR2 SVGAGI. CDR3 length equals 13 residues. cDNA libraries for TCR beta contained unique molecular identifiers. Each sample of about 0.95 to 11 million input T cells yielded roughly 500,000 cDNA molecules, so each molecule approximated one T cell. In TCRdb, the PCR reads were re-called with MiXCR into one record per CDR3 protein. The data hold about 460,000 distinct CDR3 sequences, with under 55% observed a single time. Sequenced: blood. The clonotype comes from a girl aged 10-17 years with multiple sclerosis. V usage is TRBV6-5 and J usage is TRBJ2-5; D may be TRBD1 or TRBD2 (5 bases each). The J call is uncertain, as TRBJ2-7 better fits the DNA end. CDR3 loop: CASRRGVGAEQYF. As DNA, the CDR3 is TGTGCCAGCAGGAGAGGGGTTGGGGCCGAGCAGTACTTC.